Presented here are 15 T cell receptor beta chains from one specimen sequenced in a study of T cell repertoires in cytomegalovirus infection. No antigens are known for them. TCRdb itself ran the reads through MiXCR, one entry per CDR3 protein. The sample shows about 360,000 distinct CDR3 sequences, about 35% of them seen only once. This sample comprised cultured PBMCs, obtained from culture after CMV antigen stimulation. The receptor source for this set is a human donor in good health (CMV status not recorded). Some clones in this sample may be carry-over from other donors' samples.

Worth noting for this clonotype: An end of the junction does not agree with germline; a read error may underlie this. The chain joins TRBV11-2 to TRBJ2-5, with D possibly TRBD1 on 6 matching bases. Looked up from germline, CDR1 is SGHAT and CDR2 is FQNNGV. This CDR3 spans 18 amino acids. The CDR3 protein is CANSPFPLRTENQETQYF. The CDR3 DNA follows: TGTGCCAACAGCCCGTTCCCCCTAAGGACAGAGAACCAAGAGACCCAGTACTTC.

This clonotype was picked up many times. This chain connects TRBV7-8 to TRBJ2-1; no firm D call. With 1 base removed from V and 2 bases from J, the gap between germline ends came to 9 bases. The CDR3 is 15 amino acids. Looked up from germline, CDR1 is SGHVS and CDR2 is FQNEAQ. The CDR3 is CASSLDWIPYNEQFF. The CDR3 DNA is TGTGCCAGCAGCTTAGACTGGATCCCCTACAATGAGCAGTTCTTC.

The J gene is TRBJ2-6, the V gene TRBV7-9, with 9 bases lining up with TRBD1. There are 17 residues in the CDR3. CDR1 SEHNR and CDR2 FQNEAQ come from the germline V gene (reference sequence). After removal of 5 bases from V and 1 base from J, the junction contained 6 bases not matched to a gene. The CDR3 DNA follows: TGTGCCAGCAGCGGGACAGGGTTGAGGTCTGGGGCCAACGTCCTGACTTTC. Its translation is CASSGTGLRSGANVLTF. Variable domain in full (rest from reference TRBV7-9 and TRBJ2-6): DTGVSQNPRHKITKRGQNVTFRCDPISEHNRLYWYRQTLGQGPEFLTYFQNEAQLEKSRLLSDRFSAERPKGSFSTLEIQRTEQGDSAMYLCASSGTGLRSGANVLTFGAGSRLTVL.

The J gene is TRBJ2-1, the V gene TRBV9, with D maybe TRBD2 (6 bases). Trimming left V 0 bases short and J 2 bases short, with 12 bases between. Germline V CDR1 and CDR2: SGDLS, YYNGEE. The CDR3 totals 16 residues. DNA of the CDR3: TGTGCCAGCAGCGTAGTCGGCGGGAAACCCTACAATGAGCAGTTCTTC. Its translation is CASSVVGGKPYNEQFF. Together with reference TRBV9 and TRBJ2-1, the CDR3 gives the full variable domain: DSGVTQTPKHLITATGQRVTLRCSPRSGDLSVYWYQQSLDQGLQFLIQYYNGEERAKGNILERFSAQQFPDLHSELNLSSLELGDSALYFCASSVVGGKPYNEQFFGPGTRLTVL.

This clonotype came up a few times. The CDR3 DNA sequence: TGTGCCAGCAGCTTGTCTAGAGTTTCCGAGCAGTACGTC. As protein: CASSLSRVSEQYV. The rearrangement links TRBV7-2 to TRBJ2-7; D gene uncertain. The CDR3 is 13 residues long. V was pared by 3 bases and J by 6 bases, with 12 bases between. Per germline, CDR1 SGHTA and CDR2 FQGNSA.

This clonotype occurred a few times. This rearrangement joins TRBV11-2 to TRBJ2-7; 8 bases agree with TRBD2. This CDR3 is built from 14 residues. The trim removed 5 bases at V and 7 bases at J, leaving 10 bases unmatched. Germline V gene lookup returns CDR1 SGHAT and CDR2 FQNNGV. The CDR3 loop is CASSESGSPREQYV. In DNA form, the CDR3 reads TGTGCCAGCAGCGAGAGCGGGAGTCCGAGGGAGCAGTACGTC.

Here the CDR3 DNA reads TGTGCCTGGACCGAGGGGACAGGGTTGTACGAGCAGTACTTC. This sequence encodes CAWTEGTGLYEQYF. The V gene is TRBV30, the J gene TRBJ2-7, with 9 bases lining up with TRBD1. This CDR3 spans 14 amino acids. Germline V gene lookup returns CDR1 GTSNPN and CDR2 SVGIG (reference sequence). Losses at the gene ends were 4 bases for V and 4 bases for J; bases not matched to a gene: 8.

The chain recombines TRBV6-5 with TRBJ2-7, with TRBD2 identical over 14 bases. Trimming cost V 4 bases and J 5 bases; bases outside gene matches: 7. This CDR3 spans 16 amino acids. The V gene's germline CDR1 is MNHEY and CDR2 SVGAGI. CDR3 sequence: CASSFRTSGRTHEQYF. The CDR3 region has the DNA TGTGCCAGCAGTTTCCGGACTAGCGGGAGGACCCACGAGCAGTACTTC.

The chain has TRBV28 and TRBJ2-7, with 10 bases matching TRBD2. CDR1 is MDHEN and CDR2 is SYDVKM in the germline V gene. The CDR3 runs to 15 residues. With 2 bases clipped from V and 2 bases from J, the junction kept 3 bases outside the gene matches. The CDR3 is CASSLPSGGTYEQYF. The CDR3, as DNA: TGTGCCAGCAGTTTACCTAGCGGGGGTACCTACGAGCAGTACTTC. The full variable domain, in which reference TRBV28 and TRBJ2-7 provide the parts outside the CDR3, is DVKVTQSSRYLVKRTGEKVFLECVQDMDHENMFWYRQDPGLGLRLIYFSYDVKMKEKGDIPEGYSVSREKKERFSLILESASTNQTSMYLCASSLPSGGTYEQYFGPGTRLTVT.

This clonotype was detected only a few times. This sequence may be a read error, since a much larger clone differs from it by one base. V is TRBV6-2 or TRBV6-3 and J is TRBJ2-7; 11 bases are a match to TRBD2. The germline V gene has CDR1 MNHEY and CDR2 SVGEGT. The V and J ends lost 2 bases and 3 bases, in that order; junction bases with no gene match: 0. The CDR3 extends over 14 amino acids. CDR3 protein: CASSYGTSGYEQYV. The CDR3 DNA follows: TGTGCCAGCAGTTACGGGACTAGCGGCTACGAGCAGTACGTC.

The V call is TRBV5-7, the J call TRBJ1-1; D gene ambiguous. TRBV5-7 is placed among ORFs of uncertain function. CDR3 size: 14 residues. V lost 2 bases to trimming and J lost 4 bases, with 12 bases between them. The CDR3 nucleotides are TGTGCCAGCAGCTTAGGGCGCGGGTGCACTGAAGCTTTCTTT. Translating gives CASSLGRGCTEAFF.

V and J are TRBV7-9 and TRBJ1-2; possible D gene TRBD1, 5 bases. This CDR3 comprises 16 residues. The V end was cut by 7 bases, the J end by 1 base, with 19 bases between. Germline CDR1 and CDR2: SEHNR and FQNEAQ (reference sequence). The CDR3 is CASTLPPERGNYGYTF. Written as DNA, the CDR3 is TGTGCCAGCACCCTCCCCCCCGAGAGGGGTAACTATGGCTACACCTTC.

V and J are TRBV7-2 and TRBJ2-1; D possibly corresponds to TRBD2 (7 bases). The CDR3 runs 14 residues. The germline V and J ends were trimmed by 5 bases and 8 bases, with 16 bases remaining between them. Germline CDR1 is SGHTA and CDR2 is FQGNSA. The CDR3 nucleotides are TGTGCCAGCAGCAGCGCACAGGGAGGGGATGAGCAGTTCTTC. Its translation is CASSSAQGGDEQFF.

The rearrangement uses TRBV10-2 and TRBJ1-2; D gene ambiguous. The V and J ends lost 1 base and 5 bases respectively, with 5 bases between them. CDR3 length equals 12 residues. Per germline, CDR1 WSHSY and CDR2 SAAADI. The CDR3 DNA reads TGCGCCAGCAGTGAGTGGGGATATGGCTACACCTTC. Translating gives CASSEWGYGYTF.

CDR3 amino acids: CASAWDRDADTQYF. CDR3 sequence (DNA): TGTGCCAGCGCCTGGGACAGGGACGCAGATACGCAGTATTTT. This chain joins TRBV6-1 and TRBJ2-3; 9 bases match TRBD1. Germline CDR1 MNHNS, CDR2 SASEGT. CDR3 size: 14 residues. With V trimmed by 8 bases and J by 4 bases, 7 bases remained unmatched.